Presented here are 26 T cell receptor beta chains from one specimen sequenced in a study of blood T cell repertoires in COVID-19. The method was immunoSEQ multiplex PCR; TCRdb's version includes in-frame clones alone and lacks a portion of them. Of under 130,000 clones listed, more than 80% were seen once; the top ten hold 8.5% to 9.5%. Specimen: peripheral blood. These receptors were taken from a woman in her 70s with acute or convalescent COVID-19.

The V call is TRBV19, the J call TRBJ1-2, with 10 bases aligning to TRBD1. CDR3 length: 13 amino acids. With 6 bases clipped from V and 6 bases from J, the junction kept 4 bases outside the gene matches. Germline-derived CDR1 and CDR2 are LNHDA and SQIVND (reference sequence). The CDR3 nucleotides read TGTGCCAGTAGAGGGACAGGGGTAGATGGCTACACCTTC. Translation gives CASRGTGVDGYTF.

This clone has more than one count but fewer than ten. The DNA of the CDR3 is TGTGCCACCAGTGATCCAGGGGGCGGCTACACCTTC. Translating gives CATSDPGGGYTF. The genes are TRBV24-1 and TRBJ1-2; 8 bases map to TRBD1. There are 12 residues in the CDR3. J was trimmed by 8 bases and V by 3 bases; bases with no gene match: 1. Germline CDR1 and CDR2: KGHDR and SFDVKD.

The CDR3 DNA sequence: TGTGCCAGCAGCACCCAGGGAGGTCAGCCCCAGCATTTT. Protein: CASSTQGGQPQHF. The gene calls are TRBV7-9 and TRBJ1-5; the D gene is possibly TRBD1 (5 bases). With 5 bases removed from V and 6 bases from J, the gap between germline ends came to 11 bases. Per the germline V gene, CDR1 is SEHNR and CDR2 is FQNEAQ (reference sequence). The CDR3 is 13 amino acids.

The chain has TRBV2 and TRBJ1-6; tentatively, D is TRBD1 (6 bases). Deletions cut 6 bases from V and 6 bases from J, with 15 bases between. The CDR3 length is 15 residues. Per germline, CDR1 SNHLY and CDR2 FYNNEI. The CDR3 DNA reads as TGTGCCAGCAGCCCCAACCCAGGGGTTAATTCACCCCTCCACTTT. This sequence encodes CASSPNPGVNSPLHF.

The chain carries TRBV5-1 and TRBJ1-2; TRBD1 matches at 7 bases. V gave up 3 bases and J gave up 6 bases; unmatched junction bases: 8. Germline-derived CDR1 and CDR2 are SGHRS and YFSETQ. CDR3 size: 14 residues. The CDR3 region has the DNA TGCGCCAGCAGCTCGATAGGGGGCGTCGATGGCTACACCTTC. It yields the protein CASSSIGGVDGYTF.

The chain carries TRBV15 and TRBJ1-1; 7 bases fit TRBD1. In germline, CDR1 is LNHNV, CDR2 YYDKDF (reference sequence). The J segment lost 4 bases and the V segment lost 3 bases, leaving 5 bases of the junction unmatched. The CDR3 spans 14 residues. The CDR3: CATSRGAGGTEAFF. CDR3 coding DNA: TGTGCCACCAGCAGGGGGGCAGGGGGCACTGAAGCTTTCTTT.

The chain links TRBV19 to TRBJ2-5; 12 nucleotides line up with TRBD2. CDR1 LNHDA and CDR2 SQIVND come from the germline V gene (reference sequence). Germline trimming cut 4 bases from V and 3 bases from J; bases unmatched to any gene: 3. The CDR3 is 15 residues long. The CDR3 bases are TGTGCCAGTAGTAGACTAGCGGGAGAAGAAGAGACCCAGTACTTC. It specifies CASSRLAGEEETQYF.

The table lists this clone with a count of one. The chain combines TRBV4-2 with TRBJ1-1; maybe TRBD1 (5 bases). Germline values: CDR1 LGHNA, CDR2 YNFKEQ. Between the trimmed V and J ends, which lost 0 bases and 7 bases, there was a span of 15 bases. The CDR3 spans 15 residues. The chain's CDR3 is CASSQDKHRSFEAFF. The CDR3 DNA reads TGTGCCAGCAGCCAAGATAAGCACAGGAGTTTTGAAGCTTTCTTT.

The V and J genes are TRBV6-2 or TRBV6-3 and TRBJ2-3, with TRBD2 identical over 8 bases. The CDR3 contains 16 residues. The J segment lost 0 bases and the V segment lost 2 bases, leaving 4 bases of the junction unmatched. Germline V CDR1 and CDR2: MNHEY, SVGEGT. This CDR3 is CASSYRASGSTDTQYF. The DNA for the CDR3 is TGTGCCAGCAGTTACAGGGCTAGCGGGAGCACAGATACGCAGTATTTT.

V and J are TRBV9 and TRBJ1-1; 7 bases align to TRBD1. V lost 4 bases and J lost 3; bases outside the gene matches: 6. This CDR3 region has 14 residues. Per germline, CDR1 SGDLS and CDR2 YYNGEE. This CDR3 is CASSLTGRDTEAFF. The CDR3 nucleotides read TGTGCCAGCAGCTTGACAGGGAGAGACACTGAAGCTTTCTTT.

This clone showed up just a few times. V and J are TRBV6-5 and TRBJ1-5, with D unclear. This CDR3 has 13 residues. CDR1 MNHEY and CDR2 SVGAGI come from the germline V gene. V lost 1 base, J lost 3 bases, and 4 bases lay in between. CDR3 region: CASSYFINQPQHF. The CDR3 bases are TGTGCCAGCAGTTACTTTATCAATCAGCCCCAGCATTTT.

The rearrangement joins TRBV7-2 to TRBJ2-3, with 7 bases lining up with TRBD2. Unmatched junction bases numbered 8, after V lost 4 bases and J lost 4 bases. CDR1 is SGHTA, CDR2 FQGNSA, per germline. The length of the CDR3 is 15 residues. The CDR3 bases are TGTGCCAGCAGCTACCCTGCGGGAGTTGCAGATACGCAGTATTTT. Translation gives CASSYPAGVADTQYF.

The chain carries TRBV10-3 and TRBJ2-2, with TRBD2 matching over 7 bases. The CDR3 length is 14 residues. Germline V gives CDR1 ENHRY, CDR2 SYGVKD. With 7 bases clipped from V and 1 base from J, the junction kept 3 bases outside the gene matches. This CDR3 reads CAIKASGNTGELFF. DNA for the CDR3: TGTGCCATCAAGGCTAGCGGGAACACCGGGGAGCTGTTTTTT.

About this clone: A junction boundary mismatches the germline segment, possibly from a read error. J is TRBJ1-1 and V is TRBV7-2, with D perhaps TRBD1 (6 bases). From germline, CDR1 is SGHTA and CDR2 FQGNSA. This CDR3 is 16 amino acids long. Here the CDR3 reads CASTLQGKGGNTEAFF. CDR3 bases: TGTGCCAGCACCTTACAGGGAAAGGGCGGGAACACTGAAGCTTTCTTT.

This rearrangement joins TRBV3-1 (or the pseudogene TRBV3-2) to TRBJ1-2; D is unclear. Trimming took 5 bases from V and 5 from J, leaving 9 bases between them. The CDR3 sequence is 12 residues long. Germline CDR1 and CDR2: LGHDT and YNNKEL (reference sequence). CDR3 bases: TGTGCCAGCAGCTCTCCGTCTTATGGCTACACCTTC. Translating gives CASSSPSYGYTF.

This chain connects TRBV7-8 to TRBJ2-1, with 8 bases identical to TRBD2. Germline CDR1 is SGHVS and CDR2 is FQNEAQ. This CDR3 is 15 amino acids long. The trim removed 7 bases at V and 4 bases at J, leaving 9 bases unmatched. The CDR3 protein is CASTGGGGEYNEQFF. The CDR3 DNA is TGTGCCAGCACCGGGGGGGGCGGAGAATACAATGAGCAGTTCTTC. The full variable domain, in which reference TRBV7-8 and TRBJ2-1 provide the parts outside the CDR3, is GAGVSQSPRYKVAKRGQDVALRCDPISGHVSLFWYQQALGQGPEFLTYFQNEAQLDKSGLPSDRFFAERPEGSVSTLKIQRTQQEDSAVYLCASTGGGGEYNEQFFGPGTRLTVL.

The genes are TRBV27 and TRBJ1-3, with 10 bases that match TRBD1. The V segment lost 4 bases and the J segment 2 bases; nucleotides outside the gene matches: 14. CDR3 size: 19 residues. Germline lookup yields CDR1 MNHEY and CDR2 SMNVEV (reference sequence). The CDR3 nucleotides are TGTGCCAGCAGTTCCTCACCTCCGGGGACAGGGGCTCCTGGAAACACCATATATTTT. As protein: CASSSSPPGTGAPGNTIYF.

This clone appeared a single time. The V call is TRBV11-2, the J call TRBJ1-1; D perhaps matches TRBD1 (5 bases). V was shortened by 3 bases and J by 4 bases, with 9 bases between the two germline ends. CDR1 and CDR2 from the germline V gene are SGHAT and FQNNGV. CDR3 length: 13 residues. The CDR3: CASSFSGGTEAFF. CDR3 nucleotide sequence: TGTGCCAGCAGCTTTTCCGGGGGCACTGAAGCTTTCTTT.

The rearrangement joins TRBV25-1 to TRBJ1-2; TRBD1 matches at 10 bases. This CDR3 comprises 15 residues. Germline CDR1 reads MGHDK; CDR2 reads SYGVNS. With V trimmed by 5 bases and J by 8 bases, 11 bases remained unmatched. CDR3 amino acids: CASSPTGTGVRGYTF. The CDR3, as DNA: TGTGCCAGCAGTCCCACCGGGACAGGGGTCCGGGGCTACACCTTC.

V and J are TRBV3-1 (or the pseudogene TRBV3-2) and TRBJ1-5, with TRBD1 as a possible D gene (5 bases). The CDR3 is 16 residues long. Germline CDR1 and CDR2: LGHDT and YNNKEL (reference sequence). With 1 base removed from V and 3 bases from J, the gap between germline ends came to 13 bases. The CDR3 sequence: CASSQGYGADNQPQHF. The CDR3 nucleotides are TGTGCCAGCAGCCAAGGATATGGGGCCGACAATCAGCCCCAGCATTTT.

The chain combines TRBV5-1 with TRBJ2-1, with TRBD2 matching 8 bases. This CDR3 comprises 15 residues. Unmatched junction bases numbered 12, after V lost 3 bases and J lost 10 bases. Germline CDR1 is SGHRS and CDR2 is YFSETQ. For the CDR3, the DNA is TGCGCCAGCAGCTGGGGGACTAGTGGGGGCCGGGAGCAGTTCTTC. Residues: CASSWGTSGGREQFF.

The CDR3 nucleotides read TGTGCCAGCAGCTTAGCGACAGGGAACTATGGCTACACCTTC. Its translation: CASSLATGNYGYTF. The genes are TRBV7-2 and TRBJ1-2, with 7 nucleotides matching TRBD1. The V gene's germline CDR1 is SGHTA and CDR2 FQGNSA. CDR3 length: 14 residues. J lost 2 bases, V lost 0 bases, and 0 bases had no gene match.

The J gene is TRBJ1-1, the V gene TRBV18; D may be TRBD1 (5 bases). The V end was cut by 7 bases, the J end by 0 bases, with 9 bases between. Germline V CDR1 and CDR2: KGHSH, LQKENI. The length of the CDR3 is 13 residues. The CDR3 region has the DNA TGTGCCAGCTTGGACACCATGAACACTGAAGCTTTCTTT. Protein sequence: CASLDTMNTEAFF.

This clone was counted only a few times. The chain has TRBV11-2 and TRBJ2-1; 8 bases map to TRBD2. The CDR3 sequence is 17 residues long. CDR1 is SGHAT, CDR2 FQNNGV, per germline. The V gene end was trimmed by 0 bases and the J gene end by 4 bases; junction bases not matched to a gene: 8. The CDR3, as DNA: TGTGCCAGCAGCTTAGATCTGGGGCTAGCGGGTTACAATGAGCAGTTCTTC. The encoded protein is CASSLDLGLAGYNEQFF.

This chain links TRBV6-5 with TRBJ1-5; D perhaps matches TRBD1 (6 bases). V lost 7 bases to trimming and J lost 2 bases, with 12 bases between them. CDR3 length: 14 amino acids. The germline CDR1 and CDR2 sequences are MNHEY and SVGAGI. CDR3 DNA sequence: TGTGCCAGCAAAGCCGAGGGGGGCAATCAGCCCCAGCATTTT. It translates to CASKAEGGNQPQHF.

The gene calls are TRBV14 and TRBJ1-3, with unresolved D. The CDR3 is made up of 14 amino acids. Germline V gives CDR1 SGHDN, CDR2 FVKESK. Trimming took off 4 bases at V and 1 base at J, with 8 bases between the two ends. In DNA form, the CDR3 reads TGTGCCAGCAGCCGGACTCGTTCTGGAAACACCATATATTTT. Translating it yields CASSRTRSGNTIYF.